This TCR beta chain is from a study of blood T cell repertoires in COVID-19. V lost 5 bases to trimming and J lost 0 bases, with 11 bases between them. CDR1 SGHVS and CDR2 FNYEAQ come from the germline V gene. The CDR3 sequence is 15 residues long. Per the authors' pipeline: Reference gene primer amplification in the assay estimated nucleated cell counts. Produced via immunoSEQ multiplex PCR; TCRdb's table is partial and in-frame only. V, J and clone size were drawn from that table, and D and trimming were deduced from the DNA. The sample yields roughly 220,000 clones, 70% to 90% seen once. Specimen: peripheral blood. The V and J genes are TRBV7-6 and TRBJ2-1, with D uncertain. This sequence was found in a man aged 45-65 years who had recovered from COVID-19. The CDR3 coding sequence is TGTGCCAGCAGCCCCGAACGGAGCTCCTACAATGAGCAGTTCTTC. It specifies CASSPERSSYNEQFF.